Presented here are 18 T cell receptor beta chains from one specimen sequenced in a study of T cells in Graves' hyperthyroidism and ophthalmopathy. Amplified regions were TCR beta CDR3 sequences from RNA transcripts. The study used the HTBI primer set for a first-round RT-PCR of the TCR CDR3. TCRdb ran MiXCR on the multiplex PCR reads and lists one entry per CDR3 protein. The sample has about 640,000 distinct CDR3 sequences, around 20% seen once. Specimen: blood. These receptors were taken from a man aged 25-40 years with Graves' ophthalmopathy.

This clonotype was observed once. This chain uses TRBV29-1 with TRBJ2-3; TRBD1 matches 7 bases. V lost 3 bases and J lost 3; bases outside the gene matches: 0. The CDR3 contains 12 residues. Germline lookup yields CDR1 SQVTM and CDR2 ANQGSEA. CDR3 nucleotides: TGCAGCGTTGACAGGGGGACAGATACGCAGTATTTT. The encoded protein is CSVDRGTDTQYF.

J is TRBJ1-1 and V is TRBV6-1; TRBD1 is a possible D gene (6 bases). Germline CDR1 MNHNS, CDR2 SASEGT. The V end lost 6 bases, the J end lost 1 base, and 12 bases lay between the germline ends. This CDR3 is built from 14 residues. CDR3 DNA: TGTGCCAGCAGCCTCCTGACAGGGAACACTGAAGCTTTCTTT. Protein: CASSLLTGNTEAFF.

This clonotype was picked up many times. The chain carries TRBV11-2 and TRBJ2-2, with D unresolved. Trimming shortened V by 1 base and J by 1 base, and 7 bases separated the two germline ends. Looked up from germline, CDR1 is SGHAT and CDR2 is FQNNGV. CDR3 length: 15 amino acids. CDR3 nucleotide sequence: TGTGCCAGCAGCTTAGTTTGGGGGAACACCGGGGAGCTGTTTTTT. Amino acid sequence: CASSLVWGNTGELFF.

This clonotype has ten or more counts. The rearrangement joins TRBV20-1 to TRBJ2-7; TRBD2 agrees at 12 bases. Unmatched junction bases numbered 6, after V lost 5 bases and J lost 4 bases. The CDR3 spans 14 residues. CDR1 DFQATT and CDR2 SNEGSKA come from the germline V gene (reference sequence). The CDR3 loop is CSALGLAGLYEQYF. In DNA, the CDR3 is TGCAGTGCTCTGGGACTAGCGGGTCTTTACGAGCAGTACTTC.

A few counts support this clonotype. A much larger clone is a single base away; this may be a read error. This chain connects TRBV7-6 to TRBJ2-7, with TRBD2 as a possible D gene (6 bases). V was clipped by 4 bases and J by 1 base, with 8 bases between them. Looked up from germline, CDR1 is SGHVS and CDR2 is FNYEAQ. The CDR3 contains 13 residues. For the CDR3, the DNA is TGTGCCAGCAGCTCGGGGGAGTCCTACGAGCAGTACTTC. Translated: CASSSGESYEQYF.

This clonotype was detected a few times. This chain connects TRBV6-1 to TRBJ2-2; TRBD1 might be the D (6 bases). The end of the DNA aligns better with TRBJ1-1, so the J call may be wrong. Germline V gene lookup returns CDR1 MNHNS and CDR2 SASEGT. The CDR3 is 11 residues long. CDR3 DNA: TGTGCCAGCAGCCAGGGGCGGGGAGCTTTCTTT. It specifies CASSQGRGAFF.

CDR3 protein: CASSIRYGLGGNNEQYF. CDR3 DNA sequence: TGCGCCAGCAGCATTAGATATGGTCTGGGGGGAAACAATGAGCAGTACTTC. The chain links TRBV5-1 to TRBJ2-1; possible D gene TRBD2, 6 bases. The better agreement between TRBJ2-7 and the DNA end casts doubt on the J call. The CDR3 runs 17 residues. Germline V gene data show CDR1 as SGHRS and CDR2 as YFSETQ.

This chain links TRBV5-1 with TRBJ2-3, with TRBD1 identical over 8 bases. The V gene end was trimmed by 4 bases and the J gene end by 6 bases; junction bases not matched to a gene: 13. Germline V CDR1 and CDR2: SGHRS, YFSETQ. There are 16 residues in the CDR3. CDR3 amino acids: CASSPAGGQVGDTQYF. DNA of the CDR3: TGCGCCAGCAGCCCGGCCGGGGGACAGGTCGGGGATACGCAGTATTTT.

The chain uses TRBV7-9 and TRBJ2-5; D is unresolved. V was trimmed by 1 base and J by 5 bases, leaving 11 bases between them. In germline, CDR1 is SEHNR, CDR2 FQNEAQ (reference sequence). The CDR3 length is 14 residues. The CDR3 nucleotides read TGTGCCAGCAGCTTAGGGACCCAGGCGGAGACCCAGTACTTC. Translation gives CASSLGTQAETQYF.

This clonotype showed up just a few times. V is TRBV11-3 and J is TRBJ2-2, with D possibly being TRBD1 (5 bases). V dropped 0 bases and J dropped 6 bases, with 8 bases sitting between them. The CDR3 spans 14 residues. Germline lookup yields CDR1 SGHNT and CDR2 YENEEA. The CDR3 DNA reads as TGTGCCAGCAGCTTAGATCAAGGGGCCGGGGAGCTGTTTTTT. Encoded protein: CASSLDQGAGELFF.

The chain recombines TRBV4-1 with TRBJ1-3; 7 bases are shared with TRBD1. The germline CDR1 and CDR2 sequences are MGHRA and YSYEKL. The CDR3 totals 15 residues. After removal of 2 bases from V and 4 bases from J, the junction contained 5 bases not matched to a gene. CDR3 sequence reads: CASSQTEGAGNTIYF. As DNA, the CDR3 is TGCGCCAGCAGCCAAACGGAGGGGGCGGGAAACACCATATATTTT.

This sequence joins TRBV29-1 and TRBJ2-7, with D perhaps matching TRBD1 or TRBD2 (5 bases each). Germline CDR1 SQVTM, CDR2 ANQGSEA. The CDR3 length is 15 residues. The ends were cut back, 4 bases at V and 3 bases at J, with 19 bases in the middle. This CDR3 reads CSVVQVRDGVYEQYF. The CDR3 nucleotides are TGCAGCGTTGTTCAAGTCCGGGACGGTGTCTACGAGCAGTACTTC.

This clonotype was picked up a small number of times. The CDR3 region is CSVPTGFPYEQYF. The CDR3 DNA is TGCAGTGTCCCGACAGGGTTTCCGTACGAGCAGTACTTC. This chain links TRBV20-1 with TRBJ2-7, with 7 bases aligning to TRBD1. This CDR3 has 13 residues. V shed 7 bases, J shed 4 bases, and the junction held 10 bases outside the gene matches. CDR1 and CDR2 from the germline V gene are DFQATT and SNEGSKA (reference sequence).

The DNA of the CDR3 is TGTGCCAGCAGTGTGTCCCCAAGAAATTCACCCCTCCACTTT. Its translation: CASSVSPRNSPLHF. This chain links TRBV27 with TRBJ1-6, with D uncertain. CDR3 length equals 14 residues. CDR1 is MNHEY and CDR2 is SMNVEV in the germline V gene (reference sequence). Trimming shortened V by 5 bases and J by 7 bases, and 12 bases separated the two germline ends.

This clonotype has ten or more counts. The V call is TRBV28, the J call TRBJ1-1; tentatively, D is TRBD1 (6 bases). CDR3 size: 14 residues. V lost 5 bases and J 4 bases, leaving 14 bases between the germline ends. Germline V gene data show CDR1 as MDHEN and CDR2 as SYDVKM. The CDR3 DNA follows: TGTGCCAGCAGTCAACAGGGAAGCGGCACTGAAGCTTTCTTT. Translating it yields CASSQQGSGTEAFF.

This clonotype was seen a few times. The chain is built from TRBV7-8 and TRBJ2-4, with 15 bases matching TRBD2. The junction had 7 bases not matched to a gene; V was cut back by 2 bases and J by 2 bases. Germline CDR1 reads SGHVS; CDR2 reads FQNEAQ. CDR3 length: 19 residues. The CDR3 loop reads CASSLSGLAGGPTKNIQYF. The DNA for the CDR3 is TGTGCCAGCAGCTTATCCGGACTAGCGGGAGGGCCAACCAAAAACATTCAGTACTTC.

This clonotype was counted between two and nine times. The rearrangement joins TRBV3-1 to TRBJ2-1; 7 bases align to TRBD2. The length of the CDR3 is 17 residues. The germline V gene has CDR1 LGHDT and CDR2 YNNKEL (reference sequence). Germline trimming cut 0 bases from V and 6 bases from J; bases unmatched to any gene: 11. For the CDR3, the DNA is TGTGCCAGCAGCCAAGAGAGACTAGCAACCAGCGGCAATGAGCAGTTCTTC. Amino acids: CASSQERLATSGNEQFF.

This chain links TRBV12-5 with TRBJ2-3; 8 bases are a match to TRBD2. The germline gives CDR1 LGHNT, CDR2 FRNRAP. V trimming: 5 bases; J trimming: 2 bases; junction bases outside the gene matches: 6. The CDR3 extends over 15 amino acids. The CDR3 DNA follows: TGTGCTAGTGGTCAAAGCGGGAGCTACACAGATACGCAGTATTTT. As protein: CASGQSGSYTDTQYF.